The next 18 T cell receptor beta chains were all read from a single sample in a study of T cell repertoires in cytomegalovirus infection. TCRdb recomputed calls from the reads with MiXCR, one row per CDR3 protein. The sample contains 680,000 or so distinct CDR3 sequences, under 40% of which appear only once. Sample: PBMCs. The receptors originated from a human donor in good health (CMV status not recorded). Some clones in this sample may be carry-over from other donors' samples.

The rearrangement uses TRBV6-1 and TRBJ2-7; the match to TRBD2 covers 7 bases. Germline CDR1 is MNHNS and CDR2 is SASEGT. The CDR3 is 14 amino acids. J was trimmed by 4 bases and V by 5 bases; bases with no gene match: 8. In DNA form, the CDR3 reads TGTGCCAGCAGTTACGGGGGAGGGGAGTACGAGCAGTACTTC. This gives the protein CASSYGGGEYEQYF.

About this clonotype: The junction and the germline gene differ at one end; a read error may be behind it. CDR3 in amino acids: CASSQDTGTGELFF. As DNA, the CDR3 is TGTGCCAGCAGCCAAGATACTGGCACCGGGGAGCTGTTTTTT. The chain combines TRBV4-1 with TRBJ2-2; D not certain. The CDR3 runs to 14 residues. Germline-derived CDR1 and CDR2 are MGHRA and YSYEKL.

Only a few counts were recorded for this clonotype. This chain uses TRBV5-6 with TRBJ2-3; 15 positions match TRBD2. The germline CDR1 and CDR2 sequences are SGHDT and YYEEEE. The CDR3 extends over 17 amino acids. Trimming removed 2 bases from V and 6 bases from J; junction bases left unmatched: 7. The CDR3 coding sequence is TGTGCCAGCAGCTTTGGACTAGCGGGAGGGCCTGGGGATACGCAGTATTTT. As protein: CASSFGLAGGPGDTQYF.

This clonotype has a handful of counts. The chain links TRBV11-2 to TRBJ2-5; 7 bases map to TRBD2. This CDR3 has 17 residues. The V gene end was trimmed by 5 bases and the J gene end by 1 base; junction bases not matched to a gene: 13. Germline V lookup: CDR1 SGHAT, CDR2 FQNNGV. The CDR3 nucleotides read TGTGCCAGCAGCCCCTTAGCGGGCCCGCTTTTCCAAGAGACCCAGTACTTC. It encodes CASSPLAGPLFQETQYF. Filled out from reference TRBV11-2 and TRBJ2-5, the complete variable domain reads EAGVAQSPRYKIIEKRQSVAFWCNPISGHATLYWYQQILGQGPKLLIQFQNNGVVDDSQLPKDRFSAERLKGVDSTLKIQPAKLEDSAVYLCASSPLAGPLFQETQYFGPGTRLLVL.

This clonotype was observed a handful of times. The chain has TRBV12-3 or TRBV12-4 and TRBJ2-5; the D gene could be TRBD1 or TRBD2 (5 bases each). V was clipped by 3 bases and J by 7 bases, with 12 bases between them. This CDR3 contains 13 residues. CDR3 amino acids: CASSFSGTGTQYF. The CDR3 nucleotides read TGTGCCAGCAGTTTCTCCGGGACGGGGACCCAGTACTTC.

Only a few counts were recorded for this clonotype. V is TRBV19 and J is TRBJ2-3; the D is unclear. V was shortened by 3 bases and J by 0 bases, with 7 bases between the two germline ends. Germline-derived CDR1 and CDR2 are LNHDA and SQIVND (reference sequence). The CDR3 consists of 14 residues. Here the CDR3 DNA reads TGTGCCAGTAGTATGGGCAGAAGCACAGATACGCAGTATTTT. It encodes CASSMGRSTDTQYF.

The chain has TRBV20-1 and TRBJ1-2; possible D gene TRBD1, 5 bases. V was clipped by 4 bases and J by 7 bases, with 7 bases between them. This CDR3 contains 10 residues. Germline V CDR1 and CDR2: DFQATT, SNEGSKA (reference sequence). The CDR3, as DNA: TGCAGTGCTACCGACAGTGGCTACACCTTC. Residues: CSATDSGYTF.

The chain links TRBV12-3 or TRBV12-4 to TRBJ2-3, with 10 bases that match TRBD2. The CDR3 length is 16 residues. V lost 6 bases to trimming and J lost 3 bases; unmatched junction nucleotides: 9. CDR3 sequence: CASSRPSGRDTDTQYF. DNA of the CDR3: TGTGCCAGCAGCCGACCAAGCGGGAGGGATACAGATACGCAGTATTTT.

This clonotype was counted a few times. V gene TRBV19 combines with J gene TRBJ1-5; the D is unclear. Trimming removed 6 bases from V and 0 bases from J, with 12 bases in between. Germline lookup yields CDR1 LNHDA and CDR2 SQIVND (reference sequence). This CDR3 spans 15 amino acids. DNA for the CDR3: TGTGCCAGTAGGGAGCGACACTCTAGCAATCAGCCCCAGCATTTT. It specifies CASRERHSSNQPQHF. Variable domain in full (rest from reference TRBV19 and TRBJ1-5): DGGITQSPKYLFRKEGQNVTLSCEQNLNHDAMYWYRQDPGQGLRLIYYSQIVNDFQKGDIAEGYSVSREKKESFPLTVTSAQKNPTAFYLCASRERHSSNQPQHFGDGTRLSIL.

In nucleotides, the CDR3 is TGTGCCAGCAGCGTTTCTAGTAGCAATGAGCAGTTCTTC. It is translated as CASSVSSSNEQFF. The rearrangement links TRBV9 to TRBJ2-1; no firm D call. V shed 2 bases and J shed 6 bases, with 9 bases lying between them. Looked up from germline, CDR1 is SGDLS and CDR2 is YYNGEE. This CDR3 spans 13 amino acids.

This clonotype has more than one count but fewer than ten. The chain is built from TRBV6-5 and TRBJ1-1, with a tentative D call TRBD1 (5 bases). Trimming removed 3 bases from V and 4 bases from J, with 15 bases in between. CDR3 size: 15 residues. Germline-derived CDR1 and CDR2 are MNHEY and SVGAGI. CDR3 sequence reads: CASSYDPLRGTEAFF. CDR3 coding DNA: TGTGCCAGCAGTTATGATCCCCTAAGGGGCACTGAAGCTTTCTTT.

This clonotype was found a few times. The chain uses TRBV6-5 and TRBJ1-5; perhaps TRBD1 as D (6 bases). Germline-derived CDR1 and CDR2 are MNHEY and SVGAGI. Trimming cost V 7 bases and J 1 base, with 17 bases left between them. The CDR3 has 16 amino acids. CDR3 sequence (DNA): TGTGCCAGCATGTTAAGGGGGACGGGGAGCAATCAGCCCCAGCATTTT. Translation gives CASMLRGTGSNQPQHF.

This clonotype showed up many times. CDR3 protein: CASSQEGRGNSPLHF. The DNA for the CDR3 is TGCGCCAGCAGCCAAGAAGGAAGGGGTAATTCACCCCTCCACTTT. V gene TRBV4-1 combines with J gene TRBJ1-6; the D gene is possibly TRBD1 (5 bases). Trimming pared 0 bases from V and 6 bases from J, leaving 9 bases between. From germline, CDR1 is MGHRA and CDR2 YSYEKL. The CDR3 is 15 amino acids.

The V and J genes are TRBV24-1 and TRBJ2-3; possibly TRBD1 or TRBD2 for D (5 bases each). Germline lookup yields CDR1 KGHDR and CDR2 SFDVKD. The ends were cut back, 1 base at V and 6 bases at J, with 10 bases in the middle. The CDR3 totals 14 residues. CDR3 DNA sequence: TGTGCCACCAGTGATTTCGGGGCCTCGGATACGCAGTATTTT. Its protein is CATSDFGASDTQYF.

Notes on this clonotype: The junction and the germline gene differ at one end; a read error may be behind it. V gene TRBV12-3 or TRBV12-4 combines with J gene TRBJ1-6; D might be TRBD1 (5 bases). This CDR3 has 14 amino acids. DNA of the CDR3: TGTGCCAGCAGATTGACAGTCGAACATTCACCCCGCCACTTT. Amino acids: CASRLTVEHSPRHF.

This clonotype was observed a handful of times. DNA for the CDR3: TGTGCCATGCGAGGGGTCGGTAATTCACCCCTCCACTTT. Translated: CAMRGVGNSPLHF. The rearrangement joins TRBV10-3 to TRBJ1-6; D possibly corresponds to TRBD1 (5 bases). Germline CDR1 is ENHRY and CDR2 is SYGVKD. V was shortened by 9 bases and J by 6 bases, with 12 bases between the two germline ends. This CDR3 is 13 amino acids long.

V and J are TRBV2 and TRBJ1-1, with TRBD1 matching 9 bases. The CDR3 is 15 residues long. In germline, CDR1 is SNHLY, CDR2 FYNNEI. V dropped 1 base and J dropped 11; count of bases not matched to a gene: 11. CDR3 amino acids: CASSEGTRTGARAFF. The CDR3 coding sequence is TGTGCCAGCAGTGAAGGTACCCGGACAGGGGCTAGGGCTTTCTTT.

The table lists this clonotype with a few counts. The chain employs TRBV19 and TRBJ1-1; no clear D. From germline, CDR1 is LNHDA and CDR2 SQIVND (reference sequence). This CDR3 comprises 11 residues. The V end was cut by 1 base, the J end by 4 bases, with 1 base between. CDR3 sequence: CASSIATEAFF. As DNA, the CDR3 is TGTGCCAGTAGTATAGCCACTGAAGCTTTCTTT.